This T cell receptor (beta chain) was sequenced in a study of cytomegalovirus exposure and HLA in healthy donors. Study results and caveats: After further analysis at a later stage, 16,951 TCR beta sequences were associated with HLA alleles at 0.05 false discovery rate.

PCR primers comprised 60 Vbeta and 13 Jbeta primers. Sequenced by immunoSEQ multiplex PCR; TCRdb stores in-frame clones only, minus some. The sample includes 50,000 or so clones, about 81% of them seen just once. Notes on this clone: Antigen unknown.

CDR3 length: 16 amino acids. Germline V lookup: CDR1 SGHAT, CDR2 FQNNGV. This chain links TRBV11-2 with TRBJ2-5, with a weak D call TRBD1 (5 bases). The better agreement between TRBJ2-7 and the DNA end casts doubt on the J call. The sample taken for sequencing was PBMCs. The TCR was taken from a boy aged 5-17 years in good health and CMV-seropositive. The CDR3 loop is CASSSLGGQRAYEQYF. The CDR3 coding sequence is TGTGCCAGCAGCTCCCTAGGTGGACAACGCGCCTACGAGCAGTACTTC.